This T cell receptor beta chain appears in the sequencing data of a study of blood T cell repertoires in COVID-19. TCRdb's copy holds only in-frame clones and misses some; the assay was immunoSEQ multiplex PCR. The sample carries around 150,000 clones, roughly 84% recorded once. J was trimmed by 7 bases and V by 5 bases; bases with no gene match: 10. The CDR3 has 14 amino acids. Germline values: CDR1 MNHEY, CDR2 SVGAGI. The material sequenced was peripheral blood. The clonotype originates from a man between 65 and 85 years old with acute or convalescent COVID-19. The chain has TRBV6-5 and TRBJ1-2, with 7 nucleotides matching TRBD1. The CDR3 nucleotides are TGTGCCAGCAGTCAACAGGGGAGGCATAGTGGCTACACCTTC. Protein: CASSQQGRHSGYTF.